This T cell receptor (beta chain) was captured in a study of CD8 T cells in ankylosing spondylitis. V dropped 2 bases and J dropped 2 bases, with 10 bases sitting between them. The CDR3 covers 14 residues. CDR1 MDHEN and CDR2 SYDVKM come from the germline V gene. This clonotype was counted a few times. TCRdb re-called the 5' RACE reads with MiXCR, one entry per CDR3 protein. The data hold approximately 250,000 distinct CDR3 sequences, with approximately 8.4% observed a single time. This clonotype was sampled from a female donor with ankylosing spondylitis or in good health (not recorded which). Input material: blood, either unsorted or a sorted T cell fraction (not recorded which). The rearrangement uses TRBV28 and TRBJ2-7; unclear D gene. As DNA, the CDR3 is TGTGCCAGCAGTTTAGAACAGATGACCTACGAGCAGTACTTC. Residues: CASSLEQMTYEQYF.